This T cell receptor beta chain originates from a study of radiotherapy plus CTLA-4 blockade in lung cancer. The table came from immunoSEQ multiplex PCR; TCRdb's copy has only in-frame clones and leaves some out. The sample includes about 77,000 clones, roughly four fifths of them seen just once. V gave up 6 bases and J gave up 4 bases, with 12 bases separating them. The germline CDR1 and CDR2 sequences are MNHEY and SVGAGI. CDR3 length: 13 amino acids. This rearrangement joins TRBV6-5 to TRBJ1-2; possibly TRBD1 for D (6 bases). This specimen was peripheral blood, taken from a patient treated with radiotherapy plus ipilimumab. This clonotype was obtained from a human donor with non-small cell lung cancer whose response to radiotherapy plus ipilimumab could not be evaluated. CDR3 sequence (DNA): TGTGCCAGCAGCCAGGACAGCTTCTATGGCTACACCTTC. It encodes CASSQDSFYGYTF.